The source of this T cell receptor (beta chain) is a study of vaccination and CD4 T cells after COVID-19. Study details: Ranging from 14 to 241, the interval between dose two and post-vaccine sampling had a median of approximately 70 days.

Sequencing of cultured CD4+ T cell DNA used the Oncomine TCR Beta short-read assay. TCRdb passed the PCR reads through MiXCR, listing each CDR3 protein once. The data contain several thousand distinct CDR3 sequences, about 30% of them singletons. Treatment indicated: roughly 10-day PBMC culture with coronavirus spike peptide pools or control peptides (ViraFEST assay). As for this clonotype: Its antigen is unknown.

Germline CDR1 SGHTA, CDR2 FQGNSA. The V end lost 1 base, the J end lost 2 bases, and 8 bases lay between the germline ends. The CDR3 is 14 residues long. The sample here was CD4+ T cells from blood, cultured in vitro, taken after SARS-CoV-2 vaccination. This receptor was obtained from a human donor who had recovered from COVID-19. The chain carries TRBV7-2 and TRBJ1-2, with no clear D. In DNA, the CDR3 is TGTGCCAGCAGCTTAGTTCCGGGGAACTATGGCTACACCTTC. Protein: CASSLVPGNYGYTF.